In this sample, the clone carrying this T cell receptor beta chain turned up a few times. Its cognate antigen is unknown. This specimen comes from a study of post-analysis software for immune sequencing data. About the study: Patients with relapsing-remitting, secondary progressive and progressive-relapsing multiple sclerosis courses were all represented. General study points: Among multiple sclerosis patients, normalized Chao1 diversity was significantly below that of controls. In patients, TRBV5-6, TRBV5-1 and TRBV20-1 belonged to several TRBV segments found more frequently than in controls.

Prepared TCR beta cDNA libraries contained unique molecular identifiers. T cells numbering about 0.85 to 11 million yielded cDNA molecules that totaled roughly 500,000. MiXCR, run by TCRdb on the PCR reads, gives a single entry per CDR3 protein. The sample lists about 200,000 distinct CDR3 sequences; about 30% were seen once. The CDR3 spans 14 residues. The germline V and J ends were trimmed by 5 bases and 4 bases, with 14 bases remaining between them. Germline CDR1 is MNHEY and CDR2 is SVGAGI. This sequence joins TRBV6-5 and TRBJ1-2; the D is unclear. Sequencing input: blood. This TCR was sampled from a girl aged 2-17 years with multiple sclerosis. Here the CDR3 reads CASSTGRPGYGYTF. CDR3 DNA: TGTGCCAGCAGTACCGGACGCCCAGGCTATGGCTACACCTTC.